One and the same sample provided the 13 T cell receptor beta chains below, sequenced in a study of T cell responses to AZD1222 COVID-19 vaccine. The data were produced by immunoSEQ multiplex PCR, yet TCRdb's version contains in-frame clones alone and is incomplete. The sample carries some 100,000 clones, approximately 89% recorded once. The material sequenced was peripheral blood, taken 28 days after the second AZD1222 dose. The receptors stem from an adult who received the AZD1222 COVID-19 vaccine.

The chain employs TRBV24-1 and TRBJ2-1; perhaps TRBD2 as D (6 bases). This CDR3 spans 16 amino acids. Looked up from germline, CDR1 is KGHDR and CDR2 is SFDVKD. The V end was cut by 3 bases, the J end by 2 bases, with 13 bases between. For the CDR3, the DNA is TGTGCCACCAGTGATCTCGCGGGAACCACCTACAATGAGCAGTTCTTC. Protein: CATSDLAGTTYNEQFF.

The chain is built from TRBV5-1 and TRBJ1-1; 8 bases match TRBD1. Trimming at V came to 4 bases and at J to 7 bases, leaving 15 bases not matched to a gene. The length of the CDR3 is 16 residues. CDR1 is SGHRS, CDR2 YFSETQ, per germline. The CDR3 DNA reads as TGCGCCAGCAGCCCTGCCGGAGGACAGGGTTGGAATGAAGCTTTCTTT. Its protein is CASSPAGGQGWNEAFF.

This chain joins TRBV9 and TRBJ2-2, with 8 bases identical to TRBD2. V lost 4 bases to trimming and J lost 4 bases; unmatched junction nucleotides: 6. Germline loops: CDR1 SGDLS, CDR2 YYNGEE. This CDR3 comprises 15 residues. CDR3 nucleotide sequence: TGTGCCAGCAGCCGCGCGGGGGGAGGCACCGGGGAGCTGTTTTTT. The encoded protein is CASSRAGGGTGELFF.

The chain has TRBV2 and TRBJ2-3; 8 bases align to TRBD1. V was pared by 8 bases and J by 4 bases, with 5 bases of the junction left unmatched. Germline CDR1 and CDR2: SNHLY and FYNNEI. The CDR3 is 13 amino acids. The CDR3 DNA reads TGTGCCAGCGCGGGACAGGATGCAGATACGCAGTATTTT. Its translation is CASAGQDADTQYF.

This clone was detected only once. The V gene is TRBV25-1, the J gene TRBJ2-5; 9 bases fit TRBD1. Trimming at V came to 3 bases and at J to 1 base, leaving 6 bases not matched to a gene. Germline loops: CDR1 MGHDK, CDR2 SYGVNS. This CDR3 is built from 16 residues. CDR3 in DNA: TGTGCCAGCAGTGATTCTGACAGGGGGAGCCAAGAGACCCAGTACTTC. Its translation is CASSDSDRGSQETQYF.

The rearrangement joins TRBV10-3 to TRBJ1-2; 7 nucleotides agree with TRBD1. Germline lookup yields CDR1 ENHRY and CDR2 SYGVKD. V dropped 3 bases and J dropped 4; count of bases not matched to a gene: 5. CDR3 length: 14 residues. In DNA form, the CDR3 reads TGTGCCATCAGTGACAGGGGGGGGATCTATGGCTACACCTTC. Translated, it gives CAISDRGGIYGYTF.

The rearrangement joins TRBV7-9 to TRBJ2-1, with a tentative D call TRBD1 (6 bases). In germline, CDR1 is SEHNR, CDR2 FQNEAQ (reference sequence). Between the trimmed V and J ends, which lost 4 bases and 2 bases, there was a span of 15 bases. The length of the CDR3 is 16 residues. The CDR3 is CASSSFGTSTYNEQFF. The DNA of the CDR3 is TGTGCCAGCAGCTCATTTGGGACATCTACCTACAATGAGCAGTTCTTC.

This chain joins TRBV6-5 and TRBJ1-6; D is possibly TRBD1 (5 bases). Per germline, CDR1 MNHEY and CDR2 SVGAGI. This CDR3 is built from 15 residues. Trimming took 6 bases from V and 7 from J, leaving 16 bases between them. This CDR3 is CASRTLFEGNSPLHF. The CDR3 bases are TGTGCCAGCAGGACCCTCTTTGAGGGGAATTCACCCCTCCACTTT.

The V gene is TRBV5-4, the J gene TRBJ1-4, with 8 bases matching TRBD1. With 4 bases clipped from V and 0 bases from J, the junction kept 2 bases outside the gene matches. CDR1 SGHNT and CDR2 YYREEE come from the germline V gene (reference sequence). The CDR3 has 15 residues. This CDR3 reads CASSQGAATNEKLFF. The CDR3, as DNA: TGTGCCAGCAGCCAGGGGGCCGCAACTAATGAAAAACTGTTTTTT.

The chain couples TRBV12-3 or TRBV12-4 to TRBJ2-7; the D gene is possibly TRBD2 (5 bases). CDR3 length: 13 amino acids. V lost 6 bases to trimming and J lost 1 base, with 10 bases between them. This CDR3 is CASRQAESYEQYF. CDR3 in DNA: TGTGCCAGCAGGCAAGCGGAATCCTACGAGCAGTACTTC.

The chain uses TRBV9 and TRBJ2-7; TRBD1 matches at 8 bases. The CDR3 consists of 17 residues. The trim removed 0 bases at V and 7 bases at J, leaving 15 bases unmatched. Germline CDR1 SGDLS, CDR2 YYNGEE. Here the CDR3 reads CASSVEGIRGPMMEQYF. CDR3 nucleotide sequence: TGTGCCAGCAGCGTAGAGGGCATCAGGGGGCCCATGATGGAGCAGTACTTC. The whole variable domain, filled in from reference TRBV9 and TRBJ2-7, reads DSGVTQTPKHLITATGQRVTLRCSPRSGDLSVYWYQQSLDQGLQFLIQYYNGEERAKGNILERFSAQQFPDLHSELNLSSLELGDSALYFCASSVEGIRGPMMEQYFGPGTRLTVT.

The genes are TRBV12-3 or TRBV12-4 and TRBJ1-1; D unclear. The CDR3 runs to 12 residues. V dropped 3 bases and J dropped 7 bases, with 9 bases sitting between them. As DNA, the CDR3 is TGTGCCAGCAGTTTCTCAGGAGATGAAGCTTTCTTT. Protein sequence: CASSFSGDEAFF.

CDR3 loop: CASSPVQGSYNEQFF. CDR3 DNA: TGTGCCAGCAGCCCAGTTCAGGGCTCCTACAATGAGCAGTTCTTC. The chain carries TRBV11-2 and TRBJ2-1; maybe TRBD1 (5 bases). Trimming took 5 bases from V and 0 from J, leaving 11 bases between them. The CDR3 runs to 15 residues. Germline V gene lookup returns CDR1 SGHAT and CDR2 FQNNGV.